Below are 24 T cell receptor beta chains sequenced from a single sample in a study of early T cells in non-severe SARS-CoV-2 infection. TCRdb analysed the 5' RACE reads with MiXCR anew, one entry per CDR3 protein. The table lists 50,000 to 60,000 distinct CDR3 sequences, roughly 8% of them singletons. Source material: whole blood. The receptors were gathered from an adult who was a healthcare worker with PCR-confirmed SARS-CoV-2 infection or an uninfected control (not recorded which).

This clonotype came up many times. The gene calls are TRBV20-1 and TRBJ2-1; TRBD2 aligns across 8 bases. J gave up 7 bases and V 4 bases, and 18 bases lay outside the gene matches. This CDR3 is 17 amino acids long. CDR1 and CDR2 (germline): DFQATT, SNEGSKA (reference sequence). As DNA, the CDR3 is TGCAGTGCTAAATCCCCCTTCGTAGCGGGACACTGGAATGAGCAGTTCTTC. Translating it yields CSAKSPFVAGHWNEQFF.

This clonotype was detected a few times. The V call is TRBV21-1, the J call TRBJ1-2; TRBD1, the D gene given by the table, was not confirmed from the DNA. TRBV21-1 is described as a pseudogene. The CDR3 consists of 20 residues. The CDR3, as DNA: TGTGCCAGCAGCAAAGTTTCCCCCTATACAGGCGGCCACACTTACTATGGCTACACCTTC. It codes for CASSKVSPYTGGHTYYGYTF.

V is TRBV2 and J is TRBJ2-7; D remains unclear. V lost 1 base and J 5 bases, leaving 9 bases between the germline ends. The CDR3 runs 13 residues. Germline values: CDR1 SNHLY, CDR2 FYNNEI. The DNA for the CDR3 is TGTGCCAGCAGTGAAGGTAGGGCGAACGAGCAGTACTTC. Protein sequence: CASSEGRANEQYF.

This clonotype was counted at least ten times. This chain links TRBV4-1 with TRBJ1-1, with D unresolved. Germline V gene lookup returns CDR1 MGHRA and CDR2 YSYEKL. CDR3 length equals 14 residues. V lost 4 bases and J 5 bases, leaving 14 bases between the germline ends. CDR3 DNA sequence: TGCGCCAGCAGCCCTCCCCGGACGGAAACTGAAGCTTTCTTT. It specifies CASSPPRTETEAFF.

This chain joins TRBV20-1 and TRBJ2-4, with D possibly matching TRBD1 (5 bases). The V end was cut by 1 base, the J end by 2 bases, with 15 bases between. The CDR3 runs to 16 residues. Germline values: CDR1 DFQATT, CDR2 SNEGSKA (reference sequence). The DNA for the CDR3 is TGCAGTGCTAGAGTCGGACACCTCTCATCCAAAAACATTCAGTACTTC. Translation gives CSARVGHLSSKNIQYF.

V usage is TRBV29-1 and J usage is TRBJ2-7; TRBD1 aligns across 12 bases. This CDR3 comprises 14 residues. Germline CDR1 SQVTM, CDR2 ANQGSEA. With V trimmed by 2 bases and J by 7 bases, 6 bases remained unmatched. As DNA, the CDR3 is TGCAGCGTTGAATATGGGACAGGGGGCGATGAGCAGTACTTC. Its protein product is CSVEYGTGGDEQYF.

This clonotype was observed a handful of times. The chain combines TRBV19 with TRBJ1-2; D is undetermined. CDR1 LNHDA and CDR2 SQIVND come from the germline V gene (reference sequence). The V end was cut by 7 bases, the J end by 2 bases, with 17 bases between. The length of the CDR3 is 15 residues. The CDR3 reads CASTERAGSNYGYTF. In nucleotides, the CDR3 is TGTGCCAGTACCGAAAGGGCAGGATCGAACTATGGCTACACCTTC. Based on the CDR3 plus reference TRBV19 and TRBJ1-2, the full variable domain is DGGITQSPKYLFRKEGQNVTLSCEQNLNHDAMYWYRQDPGQGLRLIYYSQIVNDFQKGDIAEGYSVSREKKESFPLTVTSAQKNPTAFYLCASTERAGSNYGYTFGSGTRLTVV.

This clonotype has only a few counts. The J gene is TRBJ1-2, the V gene TRBV28; D ambiguous. The V gene's germline CDR1 is MDHEN and CDR2 SYDVKM. The CDR3 consists of 14 residues. Trimming cost V 6 bases and J 5 bases, with 16 bases left between them. The CDR3 nucleotides read TGTGCCAGCAGCCCTGTGCAGGCGCAGTATGGCTACACCTTC. Translation gives CASSPVQAQYGYTF.

This clonotype came up many times. This chain links TRBV3-1 with TRBJ2-1, with a tentative D call TRBD2 (6 bases). V gave up 2 bases and J gave up 4 bases, with 12 bases separating them. Looked up from germline, CDR1 is LGHDT and CDR2 is YNNKEL (reference sequence). CDR3 length: 15 amino acids. The CDR3 region has the DNA TGTGCCAGCAGCCAAAGTAGGACTACATACAATGAGCAGTTCTTC. Translated: CASSQSRTTYNEQFF.

This clonotype appeared a few times. The rearrangement links TRBV7-8 to TRBJ1-6; no definite D call. Per germline, CDR1 SGHVS and CDR2 FQNEAQ. The CDR3 has 15 residues. Trimming stripped 3 bases from V and 10 bases from J, with 16 bases between. The CDR3 bases are TGTGCCAGCAGCTTTTTGGGTTCTCCCGAGTCACCCCTCCACTTT. Translated: CASSFLGSPESPLHF.

This clonotype was seen a handful of times. J is TRBJ2-2 and V is TRBV11-3; a possible D gene is TRBD2 (5 bases). Trimming took 3 bases from V and 3 from J, leaving 8 bases between them. CDR3 length: 14 amino acids. Germline CDR1 and CDR2: SGHNT and YENEEA. The DNA for the CDR3 is TGTGCCAGCAGCTTGTACGGGGACACCGGGGAGCTGTTTTTT. Encoded protein: CASSLYGDTGELFF. Full variable domain (missing parts from reference TRBV11-3 and TRBJ2-2): EAGVVQSPRYKIIEKKQPVAFWCNPISGHNTLYWYLQNLGQGPELLIRYENEEAVDDSQLPKDRFSAERLKGVDSTLKIQPAELGDSAVYLCASSLYGDTGELFFGEGSRLTVL.

This clonotype has a count of ten or more. The CDR3 loop reads CASSLGADTQYF. In DNA form, the CDR3 reads TGTGCCAGCAGCTTAGGGGCAGATACGCAGTATTTT. The chain joins TRBV7-2 to TRBJ2-3; D gene ambiguous. V lost 1 base and J 4 bases, leaving 3 bases between the germline ends. CDR1 and CDR2 from the germline V gene are SGHTA and FQGNSA. The CDR3 has 12 residues.

This clonotype was seen more than once but under ten times. The CDR3 DNA reads TGTGCCAGCAGCTTAGACACCGGTTTCATGGGGACACCGTCCTACAATGAGCAGTTCTTC. Amino acid sequence: CASSLDTGFMGTPSYNEQFF. The rearrangement links TRBV7-9 to TRBJ2-1; D possibly corresponds to TRBD1 (6 bases). The CDR3 length is 20 residues. In germline, CDR1 is SEHNR, CDR2 FQNEAQ (reference sequence). V lost 1 base, J lost 1 base, and 23 bases lay in between.

This clonotype appeared a single time. The rearrangement uses TRBV20-1 and TRBJ1-1; no clear D. Germline CDR1 is DFQATT and CDR2 is SNEGSKA (reference sequence). This CDR3 is 13 amino acids long. CDR3 DNA: TGCAGGGCCCACGGAGCATCGAACACTGAAGCTTTCTTT. It yields the protein CRAHGASNTEAFF.

This clonotype was seen many times. The chain employs TRBV6-1 and TRBJ2-1; D is possibly TRBD1 or TRBD2 (5 bases each). This CDR3 is 16 amino acids long. Germline loops: CDR1 MNHNS, CDR2 SASEGT. V was trimmed by 7 bases and J by 0 bases, leaving 16 bases between them. CDR3 sequence: CASTGGGVSSYNEQFF. For the CDR3, the DNA is TGTGCCAGCACCGGTGGGGGAGTAAGCTCCTACAATGAGCAGTTCTTC.

This clonotype was recorded many times. This rearrangement joins TRBV7-7 to TRBJ2-5; a weak D match, TRBD2 (6 bases). Trimming removed 6 bases at V and 5 bases at J, with 13 bases between. This CDR3 contains 13 residues. Germline CDR1 reads SSHAT; CDR2 reads FNYEAQ (reference sequence). CDR3 protein: CASSSTRGETQYF. Written as DNA, the CDR3 is TGTGCCAGCAGTTCGACTAGGGGCGAGACCCAGTACTTC. The full variable domain, its missing parts supplied by reference TRBV7-7 and TRBJ2-5, is GAGVSQSPRYKVTKRGQDVTLRCDPISSHATLYWYQQALGQGPEFLTYFNYEAQPDKSGLPSDRFSAERPEGSISTLTIQRTEQRDSAMYRCASSSTRGETQYFGPGTRLLVL.

This clonotype was observed many times. J is TRBJ1-5 and V is TRBV19, with D possibly matching TRBD1 (6 bases). The CDR3 is made up of 13 amino acids. Germline V gene lookup returns CDR1 LNHDA and CDR2 SQIVND (reference sequence). Trimming took 9 bases from V and 5 from J, leaving 14 bases between them. The CDR3 sequence: CASTTGWDQPQHF. CDR3 nucleotides: TGTGCCAGCACGACAGGTTGGGATCAGCCCCAGCATTTT.

In this sample, this clonotype turned up a few times. The chain carries TRBV13 and TRBJ2-3; possibly TRBD2 for D (6 bases). The CDR3 loop spans 15 amino acids. V was trimmed by 1 base and J by 2 bases, leaving 10 bases between them. Germline V gives CDR1 PRHDT, CDR2 FYEKMQ (reference sequence). The CDR3 sequence is CASSLAGRATDTQYF. As DNA, the CDR3 is TGTGCCAGCAGCTTAGCCGGGAGAGCCACAGATACGCAGTATTTT.

Only a few counts were recorded for this clonotype. The rearrangement joins TRBV20-1 to TRBJ1-1, with 11 positions matching TRBD1. The CDR3 loop spans 18 amino acids. The germline V gene has CDR1 DFQATT and CDR2 SNEGSKA (reference sequence). The trim removed 6 bases at V and 0 bases at J, leaving 15 bases unmatched. The DNA for the CDR3 is TGCAGTGCAACGCACAACCGGGACAGGGGGACCTTGAACACTGAAGCTTTCTTT. Protein: CSATHNRDRGTLNTEAFF.

This clonotype has a handful of counts. V gene TRBV6-5 combines with J gene TRBJ2-7; D tentatively reads TRBD1 or TRBD2 (5 bases each). The CDR3 length is 14 residues. The germline CDR1 and CDR2 sequences are MNHEY and SVGAGI. V dropped 6 bases and J dropped 5 bases, with 17 bases sitting between them. The CDR3 spells CASSPRDQDHEQYF. CDR3 in DNA: TGTGCCAGCAGCCCCCGGGACCAAGACCACGAGCAGTACTTC.

To note about this clonotype: It may be a read error: a sequence one base away is much more abundant. The CDR3 nucleotides are TGTGCCACCAGTGACTCCTTCTCTGGGACCAACGTCCTGACTTTC. Its translation is CATSDSFSGTNVLTF. This chain links TRBV24-1 with TRBJ2-6; D gene uncertain. CDR1 is KGHDR, CDR2 SFDVKD, per germline. This CDR3 is 15 amino acids long.

This clonotype has just a few counts. The chain employs TRBV20-1 and TRBJ2-5; the match to TRBD2 covers 10 bases. From germline, CDR1 is DFQATT and CDR2 SNEGSKA (reference sequence). The junction had 7 bases not matched to a gene; V was cut back by 3 bases and J by 0 bases. The CDR3 sequence is 16 residues long. The CDR3, as DNA: TGCAGTGCTAGGTTACCGGGACTAGCGTACCAAGAGACCCAGTACTTC. Its protein product is CSARLPGLAYQETQYF.

This clonotype was seen many times. This chain uses TRBV20-1 with TRBJ2-5, with 10 bases aligning to TRBD1. Germline loops: CDR1 DFQATT, CDR2 SNEGSKA (reference sequence). The CDR3 runs 14 residues. After removal of 5 bases from V and 6 bases from J, the junction contained 9 bases not matched to a gene. The CDR3 protein is CSAGLGQGKKTQYF. CDR3 sequence (DNA): TGCAGTGCTGGATTGGGACAGGGGAAAAAGACCCAGTACTTC.

This clonotype was recorded only once. The rearrangement links TRBV5-1 to TRBJ1-1, with D possibly matching TRBD1 (6 bases). Trimming left V 1 base short and J 4 bases short, with 14 bases between. The length of the CDR3 is 15 residues. Germline V gene data show CDR1 as SGHRS and CDR2 as YFSETQ. CDR3 DNA sequence: TGCGCCAGCAGCTTGTTCCACGACAGGTCCACTGAAGCTTTCTTT. It is translated as CASSLFHDRSTEAFF.